This T cell receptor beta chain was identified during a study of T cells after posttransplantation cyclophosphamide. Cells defined as naive were viable CD3+CD4+ or CD3+CD8+ and CCR7+CD45RA+CD45RO-CD95-CD27+CD28+. Libraries were prepared by immunoSEQ multiplex PCR; TCRdb keeps only in-frame clonotypes and omits some of them. The repertoire has fewer than 35,000 clones, roughly 91% of them found once; the top ten carry around 0.1%. CDR3 length equals 15 residues. The V gene end was trimmed by 1 base and the J gene end by 1 base; junction bases not matched to a gene: 2. Germline values: CDR1 MNHEY, CDR2 SVGAGI. This clone turned up a few times.

The TCR originated in a young man in good health and a related stem cell transplant donor. The V and J genes are TRBV6-5 and TRBJ1-1; TRBD1 matches at 8 bases. The sequenced sample was naive CD4+ T cells sorted from blood. The CDR3 here is CASSYYGTGNTEAFF. CDR3 in DNA: TGTGCCAGCAGTTACTACGGGACAGGGAACACTGAAGCTTTCTTT.